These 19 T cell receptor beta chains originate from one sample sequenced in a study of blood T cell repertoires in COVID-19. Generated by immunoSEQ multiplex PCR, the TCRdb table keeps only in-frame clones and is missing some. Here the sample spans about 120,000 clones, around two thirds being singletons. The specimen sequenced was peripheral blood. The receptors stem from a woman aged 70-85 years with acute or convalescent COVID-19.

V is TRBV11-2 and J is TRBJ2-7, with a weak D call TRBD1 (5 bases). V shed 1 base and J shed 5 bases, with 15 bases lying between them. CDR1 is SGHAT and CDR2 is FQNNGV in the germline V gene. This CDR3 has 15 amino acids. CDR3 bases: TGTGCCAGCAGCTTAGTCCTCGGCAGGGTGGACGAGCAGTACTTC. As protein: CASSLVLGRVDEQYF.

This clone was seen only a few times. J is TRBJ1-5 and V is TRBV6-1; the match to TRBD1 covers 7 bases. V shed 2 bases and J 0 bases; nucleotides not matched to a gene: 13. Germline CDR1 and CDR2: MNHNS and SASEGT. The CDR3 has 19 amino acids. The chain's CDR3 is CASSEKPGGNSHSNQPQHF. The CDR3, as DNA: TGTGCCAGCAGTGAAAAACCAGGGGGTAATTCTCATAGCAATCAGCCCCAGCATTTT.

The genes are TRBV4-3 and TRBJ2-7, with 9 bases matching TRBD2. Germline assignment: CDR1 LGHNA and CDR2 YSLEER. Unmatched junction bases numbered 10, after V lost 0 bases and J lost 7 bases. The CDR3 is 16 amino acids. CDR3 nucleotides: TGCGCCAGCAGCCAAGATACTAGCGGGCGGAGGGGGGAGCAGTACTTC. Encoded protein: CASSQDTSGRRGEQYF.

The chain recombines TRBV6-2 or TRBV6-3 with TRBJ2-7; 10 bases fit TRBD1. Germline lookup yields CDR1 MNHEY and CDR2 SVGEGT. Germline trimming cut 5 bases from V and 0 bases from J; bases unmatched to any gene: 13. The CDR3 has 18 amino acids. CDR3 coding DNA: TGTGCCAGCAGTGCAATTATCGGGACAGGGGACCGCTCCTACGAGCAGTACTTC. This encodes CASSAIIGTGDRSYEQYF.

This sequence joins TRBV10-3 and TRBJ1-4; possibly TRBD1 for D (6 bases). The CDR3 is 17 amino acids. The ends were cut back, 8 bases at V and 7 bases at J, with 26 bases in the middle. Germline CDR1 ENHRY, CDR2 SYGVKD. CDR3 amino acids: CAISVNPPGARGEKLFF. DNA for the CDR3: TGTGCCATCTCAGTGAATCCCCCAGGGGCGAGGGGTGAAAAACTGTTTTTT.

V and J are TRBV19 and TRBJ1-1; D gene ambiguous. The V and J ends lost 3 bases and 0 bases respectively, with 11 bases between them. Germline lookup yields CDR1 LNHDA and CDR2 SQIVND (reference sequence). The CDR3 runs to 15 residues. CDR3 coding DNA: TGTGCCAGTAGTATGGGGAGGGAATTGAACACTGAAGCTTTCTTT. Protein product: CASSMGRELNTEAFF.

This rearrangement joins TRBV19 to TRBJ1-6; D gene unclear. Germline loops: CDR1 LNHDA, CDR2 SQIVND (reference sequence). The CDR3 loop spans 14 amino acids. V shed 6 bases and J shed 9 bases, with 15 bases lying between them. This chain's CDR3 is CASRNRAEGSPLHF. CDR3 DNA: TGTGCCAGTAGGAACCGCGCAGAGGGTTCACCCCTCCACTTT.

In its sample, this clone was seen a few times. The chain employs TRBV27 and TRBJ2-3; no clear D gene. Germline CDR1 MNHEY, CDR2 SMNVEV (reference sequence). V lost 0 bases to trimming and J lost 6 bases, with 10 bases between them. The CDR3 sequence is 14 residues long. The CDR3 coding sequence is TGTGCCAGCAGTTTATCTGCCCCCGAGGATACGCAGTATTTT. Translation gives CASSLSAPEDTQYF.

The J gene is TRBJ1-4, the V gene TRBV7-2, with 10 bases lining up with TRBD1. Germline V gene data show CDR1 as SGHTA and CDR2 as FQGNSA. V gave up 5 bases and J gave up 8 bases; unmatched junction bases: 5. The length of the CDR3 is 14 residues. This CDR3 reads CASSRGQGREKLFF. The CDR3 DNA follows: TGTGCCAGCAGCCGGGGACAGGGGAGAGAAAAACTGTTTTTT.

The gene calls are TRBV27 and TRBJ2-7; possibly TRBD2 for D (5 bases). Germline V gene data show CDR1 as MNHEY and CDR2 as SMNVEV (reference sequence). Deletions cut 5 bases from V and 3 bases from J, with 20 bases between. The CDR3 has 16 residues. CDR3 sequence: CASSPYFSAQLYEQYF. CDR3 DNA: TGTGCCAGCAGTCCATACTTTAGCGCCCAGCTCTACGAGCAGTACTTC.

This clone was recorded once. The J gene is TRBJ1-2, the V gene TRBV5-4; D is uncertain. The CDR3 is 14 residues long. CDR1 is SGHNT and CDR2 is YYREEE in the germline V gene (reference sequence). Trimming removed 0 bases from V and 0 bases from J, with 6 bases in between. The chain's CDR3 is CASSLGATNYGYTF. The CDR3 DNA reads TGTGCCAGCAGCTTGGGCGCAACTAACTATGGCTACACCTTC.

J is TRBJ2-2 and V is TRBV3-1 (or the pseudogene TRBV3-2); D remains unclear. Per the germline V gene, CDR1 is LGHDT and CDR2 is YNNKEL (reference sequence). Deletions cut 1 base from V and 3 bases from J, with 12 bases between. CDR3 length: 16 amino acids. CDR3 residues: CASSQVENLDTGELFF. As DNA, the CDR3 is TGTGCCAGCAGCCAAGTTGAGAACTTGGACACCGGGGAGCTGTTTTTT.

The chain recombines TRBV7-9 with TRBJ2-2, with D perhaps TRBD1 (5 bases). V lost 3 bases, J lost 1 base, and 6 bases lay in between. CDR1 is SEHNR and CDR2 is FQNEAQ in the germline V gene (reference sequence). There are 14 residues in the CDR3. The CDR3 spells CASSFGQNTGELFF. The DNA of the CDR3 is TGTGCCAGCAGCTTCGGACAGAACACCGGGGAGCTGTTTTTT.

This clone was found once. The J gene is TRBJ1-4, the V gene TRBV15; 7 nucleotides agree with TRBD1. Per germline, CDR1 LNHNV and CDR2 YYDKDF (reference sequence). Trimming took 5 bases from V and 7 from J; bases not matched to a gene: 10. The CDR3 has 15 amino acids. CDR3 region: CATSGQTGLAEKLFF. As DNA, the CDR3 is TGTGCCACCAGCGGTCAGACAGGGCTGGCTGAAAAACTGTTTTTT. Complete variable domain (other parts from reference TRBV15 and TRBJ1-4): DAMVIQNPRYQVTQFGKPVTLSCSQTLNHNVMYWYQQKSSQAPKLLFHYYDKDFNNEADTPDNFQSRRPNTSFCFLDIRSPGLGDTAMYLCATSGQTGLAEKLFFGSGTQLSVL.

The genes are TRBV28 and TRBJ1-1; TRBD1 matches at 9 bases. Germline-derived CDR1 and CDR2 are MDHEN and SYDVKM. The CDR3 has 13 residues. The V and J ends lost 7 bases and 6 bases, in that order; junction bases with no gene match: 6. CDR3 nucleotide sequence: TGTGCCAGCACCAACACAGGGGGCTCTGAAGCTTTCTTT. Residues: CASTNTGGSEAFF. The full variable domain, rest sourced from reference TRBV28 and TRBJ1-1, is DVKVTQSSRYLVKRTGEKVFLECVQDMDHENMFWYRQDPGLGLRLIYFSYDVKMKEKGDIPEGYSVSREKKERFSLILESASTNQTSMYLCASTNTGGSEAFFGQGTRLTVV.

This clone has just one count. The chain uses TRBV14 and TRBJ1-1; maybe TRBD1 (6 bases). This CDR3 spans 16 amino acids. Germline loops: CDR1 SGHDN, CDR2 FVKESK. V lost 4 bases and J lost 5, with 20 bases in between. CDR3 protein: CASSPTQGRVRTEAFF. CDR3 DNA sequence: TGTGCCAGCAGCCCAACACAGGGTAGAGTTAGAACTGAAGCTTTCTTT.

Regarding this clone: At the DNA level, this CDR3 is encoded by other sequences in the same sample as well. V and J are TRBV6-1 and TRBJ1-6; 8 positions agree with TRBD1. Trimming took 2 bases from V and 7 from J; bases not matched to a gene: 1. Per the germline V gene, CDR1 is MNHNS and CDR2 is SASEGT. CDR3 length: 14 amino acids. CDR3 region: CASSERQGNSPLHF. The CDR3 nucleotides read TGTGCCAGCAGTGAAAGACAGGGGAATTCACCCCTCCACTTT.

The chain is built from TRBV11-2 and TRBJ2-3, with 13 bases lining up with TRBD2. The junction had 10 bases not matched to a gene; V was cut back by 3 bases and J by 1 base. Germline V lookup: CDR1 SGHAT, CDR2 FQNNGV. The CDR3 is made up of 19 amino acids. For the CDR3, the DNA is TGTGCCAGCAGCTTCGCCGGGACTAGCGGGGTCCGCGGCACAGATACGCAGTATTTT. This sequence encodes CASSFAGTSGVRGTDTQYF.

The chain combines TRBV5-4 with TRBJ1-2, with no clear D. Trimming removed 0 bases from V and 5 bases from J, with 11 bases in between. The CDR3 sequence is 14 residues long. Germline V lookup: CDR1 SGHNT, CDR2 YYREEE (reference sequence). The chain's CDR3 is CASSLGAGGYGYTF. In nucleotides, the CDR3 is TGTGCCAGCAGCTTGGGGGCAGGAGGTTATGGCTACACCTTC.